What follows is one T cell receptor (beta chain) and its context. Its matching antigen is unknown. Sequencing was performed with immunoSEQ multiplex PCR; in TCRdb, only in-frame clones are kept and a portion is missing. The repertoire includes around 140,000 clones, 93% of them detected once, and under 10% sits in the top ten. This specimen comes from a study of T cell responses to AZD1222 COVID-19 vaccine. The CDR3 consists of 17 residues. Trimming shortened V by 3 bases and J by 5 bases, and 20 bases separated the two germline ends. Germline CDR1 and CDR2: KGHSH and LQKENI. Study conclusions and caveats: Only six or seven AZD1222 recipients tested seropositive at baseline. A mostly white British donor set with more females was recruited, and clonal diversity was possibly underestimated.

Source: peripheral blood, taken on day 0 of AZD1222 vaccination. This chain uses TRBV18 with TRBJ1-5; a weak D match, TRBD1 (6 bases). This TCR derives from an adult in good health. CDR3 DNA: TGTGCCAGCTCACCTATGGGGGGGGCCGGTACGGATCAGCCCCAGCATTTT. Translating it yields CASSPMGGAGTDQPQHF.